Listed below are T cell receptor beta chains from one sample, sequenced in a study of cytomegalovirus exposure and HLA in healthy donors. Libraries were prepared by immunoSEQ multiplex PCR; TCRdb keeps only in-frame clonotypes and omits some of them. The sample includes around 120,000 clones. The sequenced sample was PBMCs. The source is a man aged 50-59 years in good health and CMV-seronegative. Each CDR3 is given with its conserved first and last residue. A D gene is named only where the DNA matches it firmly.

V	D	J	DNA	CDR3
TRBV6-1	NA	TRBJ2-1	TGTGCCAGCCGCTCGCTAAGCTCCTACAATGAGCAGTTCTTC	CASRSLSSYNEQFF
TRBV27	TRBD1	TRBJ1-2	TGTGCCAGCAGTTTATCGGGGACAGTCTATGGCTACACCTTC	CASSLSGTVYGYTF
TRBV4-2	TRBD2	TRBJ2-1	TGTGCCAGCAGCCTTTTAGCGGGAGGCTTCAATGAGCAGTTCTTC	CASSLLAGGFNEQFF
TRBV15	NA	TRBJ2-5	TGTGCCACCAGCAGAGAGTACTCAGGGGTACAAGAGACCCAGTACTTC	CATSREYSGVQETQYF
TRBV9	TRBD2	TRBJ2-1	TGTGCCAGCAGCGTGGGTGGCGGGAGCTACAATGAGCAGTTCTTC	CASSVGGGSYNEQFF
TRBV18	TRBD2	TRBJ2-4	TGTGCCAGCTCACCGTATGGGGAGGGCCGAAACATTCAGTACTTC	CASSPYGEGRNIQYF
TRBV6-1	TRBD1	TRBJ1-4	TGTGCCAGCAGTGAATTGGACAGGTCCGTGGAAGAAAAACTGTTTTTT	CASSELDRSVEEKLFF
TRBV4-1	NA	TRBJ1-1	TGCGCCAGCAGCCAAGTCAGGGCTGACACTGAAGCTTTCTTT	CASSQVRADTEAFF
TRBV9	TRBD2	TRBJ2-7	TGTGCCAGCAGCGAGAGCGGGAGTTCCTACGAGCAGTACTTC	CASSESGSSYEQYF
TRBV12-5	NA	TRBJ2-3	TGTGCTAGTGGCCAAAGGACGGGGGAGTGGCAGTATTTT	CASGQRTGEWQYF
TRBV6-5	TRBD1	TRBJ2-7	TGTGCCAGCAGTTGGGACAGGGGTGTTGGCGAGCAGTACTTC	CASSWDRGVGEQYF
TRBV7-6	TRBD1	TRBJ2-2	TGTGCCAGCAGCCAAAGGACAGGCCCGAACACCGGGGAGCTGTTTTTT	CASSQRTGPNTGELFF
TRBV5-6	TRBD2	TRBJ2-1	TGTGCCAGCAGCCTCGGAAGTGGAGCGGGGGGGTACAATGAGCAGTTCTTC	CASSLGSGAGGYNEQFF
TRBV15	NA	TRBJ1-5	TGTGCCACCAGCAGAGACCTGAGTAGCAATCAGCCCCAGCATTTT	CATSRDLSSNQPQHF
TRBV18	TRBD1	TRBJ1-5	TGTGCCAGCTCACGGCAGGGGGCAAATCAGCCCCAGCATTTT	CASSRQGANQPQHF
TRBV2	TRBD1	TRBJ1-5	TGTGCCAGCGGGGGGGGGACAGGGCTCAATCAGCCCCAGCATTTT	CASGGGTGLNQPQHF
TRBV18	TRBD1	TRBJ2-7	TGTGCCAGCTCACCAGCGGGGACAGGGAGGTACGAGCAGTACTTC	CASSPAGTGRYEQYF
TRBV29-1	NA	TRBJ1-1	TGCAGCGGCGGGGACGGATTGAACACTGAAGCTTTCTTT	CSGGDGLNTEAFF
TRBV7-9	NA	TRBJ2-5	TGTGCCAGCACCAAAGGGGGGGCCCCAGGTGTCGAGACCCAGTACTTC	CASTKGGAPGVETQYF
TRBV7-2	NA	TRBJ1-4	TGTGCCAGCAGCTTAGCCGTAACTAATGAAAAACTGTTTTTT	CASSLAVTNEKLFF
TRBV4-3	TRBD1	TRBJ1-4	TGCGCCAGCAGCCCGCACAGGGGGCAGAGCGAAAAACTGTTTTTT	CASSPHRGQSEKLFF
TRBV7-9	NA	TRBJ2-7	TGTGCCAGCAGCGCGGGGGCCGCCTACGAGCAGTACTTC	CASSAGAAYEQYF
TRBV19	NA	TRBJ2-7	TGTGCCAGTAGTCCCCCGGGAGCCCCCTACGAGCAGTACTTC	CASSPPGAPYEQYF
TRBV27	NA	TRBJ1-5	TGTGCCAGCAGTAAAGAGGCCACCCGAAGCAATCAGCCCCAGCATTTT	CASSKEATRSNQPQHF
TRBV4-3	NA	TRBJ1-2	TGCGCCAGCAGCCAAGATTCGGGGAGGGGCTTTCGTACCTATGGCTACACCTTC	CASSQDSGRGFRTYGYTF
TRBV11-3	NA	TRBJ2-2	TGTGCCAGCAGCTTCCCGGGGATCACCGGGGAGCTGTTTTTT	CASSFPGITGELFF
TRBV5-6	TRBD1	TRBJ1-2	TGTGCCAGCAGCTCGGGGACAGGGCGCTATGGCTACACCTTC	CASSSGTGRYGYTF
TRBV5-4	NA	TRBJ1-2	TGTGCCAGCAGCCCGGACAGAAACTATGGCTACACCTTC	CASSPDRNYGYTF
TRBV14	NA	TRBJ1-1	TGTGCCAGCAGCCATAGAGGACTTACTAACACTGAAGCTTTCTTT	CASSHRGLTNTEAFF
TRBV25-1	NA	TRBJ1-1	TGTGCCAGCAGTGGTACAGGGCGAACTGAAGCTTTCTTT	CASSGTGRTEAFF
TRBV19	TRBD1	TRBJ1-1	TGTGCCAGTAGTATCCAGGGACAGCTGAACACTGAAGCTTTCTTT	CASSIQGQLNTEAFF
TRBV5-1	TRBD2	TRBJ2-5	TGCGCCAGCAGCCAGGATGGGCGGGGGAGGTTGGAGACCCAGTACTTC	CASSQDGRGRLETQYF
TRBV4-3	NA	TRBJ2-1	TGCGCCAGCAGCCAGAAGTATGGACAGTACAATGAGCAGTTCTTC	CASSQKYGQYNEQFF
TRBV5-5	NA	TRBJ2-7	TGTGCCAGCGGCTCCTGGGGGCGGGACGAGCAGTACTTC	CASGSWGRDEQYF
TRBV4-3	NA	TRBJ1-2	TGCGCCAGCAGCCTCGACAAGGCCTATGGCTACACCTTC	CASSLDKAYGYTF
TRBV4-3	TRBD1	TRBJ1-3	TGCGCCAGCAGCCATTCCGGGACAGGGGTTGGAAACACCATATATTTT	CASSHSGTGVGNTIYF
TRBV5-4	NA	TRBJ1-1	TGTGCCAGCAGCCCTGCACAGGCGAACACGTTGGCTGAAGCTTTCTTT	CASSPAQANTLAEAFF
TRBV30	NA	TRBJ2-2	TGTGCCTGGAGAGGGCGGGGGAACACCGGGGAGCTGTTTTTT	CAWRGRGNTGELFF
TRBV5-1	NA	TRBJ2-2	TGCGCCAGCAGCTTGGCAGTGAACACCGGGGAGCTGTTTTTT	CASSLAVNTGELFF
TRBV27	TRBD1	TRBJ2-7	TGTGCCAGCAGGCCCACCCCCGGGACAGGGACCTACGAGCAGTACTTC	CASRPTPGTGTYEQYF
TRBV5-8	NA	TRBJ1-4	TGTGCCAGCAGCTTCGCAGAATGGAGGGAAAAACTGTTTTTT	CASSFAEWREKLFF
TRBV6-6	NA	TRBJ2-7	TGTGCCAGCAGTCACCCCGGGACTGGCCACGAGCAGTACTTC	CASSHPGTGHEQYF
TRBV27	TRBD2	TRBJ2-1	TGTGCCAGCAGTTATAGCGGGGGGGCGCGGAATGAGCAGTTCTTC	CASSYSGGARNEQFF
TRBV11-2	NA	TRBJ1-1	TGTGCCAGCAGTAGACAGGTTGAAGCTTTCTTT	CASSRQVEAFF
TRBV27	NA	TRBJ1-3	TGTGCCAGCAGTTTAAGCCCTGGAAACACCATATATTTT	CASSLSPGNTIYF
TRBV2	NA	TRBJ1-1	TGTGCCCGGGAGGTAATGAACACTGAAGCTTTCTTT	CAREVMNTEAFF
TRBV6-6	TRBD1	TRBJ2-1	TGTGCCAGCAGTTTCGGACAGGGCTTTTACAATGAGCAGTTCTTC	CASSFGQGFYNEQFF
TRBV18	TRBD2	TRBJ2-7	TGTGCCAGCTCACGGACAGCGGGAGATAACGAGCAGTACTTC	CASSRTAGDNEQYF
TRBV2	NA	TRBJ2-6	TGTGCCAGCACGTTCGGGAGTTCCTCCACTGGGGCCAACGTCCTGACTTTC	CASTFGSSSTGANVLTF
TRBV4-3	TRBD2	TRBJ2-3	TGCGCCAGCAGCCGGCAGGGTAGCGGGAGCACAGATACGCAGTATTTT	CASSRQGSGSTDTQYF
TRBV6-5	NA	TRBJ1-1	TGTGCCAGCAGTTACGTCCCAGGGGCGAGGAGCACTGAAGCTTTCTTT	CASSYVPGARSTEAFF
TRBV27	NA	TRBJ1-1	TGTGCCAGCAGTTTACGTAGGTCTCTAGGGAACACTGAAGCTTTCTTT	CASSLRRSLGNTEAFF
TRBV16	NA	TRBJ2-7	TGTGCCAGCAGCCCAGGACAGCGCCACGAGCAGTACTTC	CASSPGQRHEQYF
TRBV6-5	TRBD1	TRBJ2-7	TGTGCCAGCAGTTCAAAAAGACAGGGGGCTACCTACGAGCAGTACTTC	CASSSKRQGATYEQYF
TRBV13	NA	TRBJ2-7	TGTGCCAGCAGCCCACCGACGGGAAATTACGAGCAGTACTTC	CASSPPTGNYEQYF
TRBV29-1	NA	TRBJ2-5	TGCAGCGTTGGAGGCTTGGAGGAGACCCAGTACTTC	CSVGGLEETQYF
TRBV6-6	TRBD1	TRBJ1-2	TGTGCCAGCAGCCCAACAGGGGGGGCCTATGGCTACACCTTC	CASSPTGGAYGYTF
TRBV5-4	NA	TRBJ2-1	TGTGCCAGCAGCTCCCAGGGGAATGAGCAGTTCTTC	CASSSQGNEQFF